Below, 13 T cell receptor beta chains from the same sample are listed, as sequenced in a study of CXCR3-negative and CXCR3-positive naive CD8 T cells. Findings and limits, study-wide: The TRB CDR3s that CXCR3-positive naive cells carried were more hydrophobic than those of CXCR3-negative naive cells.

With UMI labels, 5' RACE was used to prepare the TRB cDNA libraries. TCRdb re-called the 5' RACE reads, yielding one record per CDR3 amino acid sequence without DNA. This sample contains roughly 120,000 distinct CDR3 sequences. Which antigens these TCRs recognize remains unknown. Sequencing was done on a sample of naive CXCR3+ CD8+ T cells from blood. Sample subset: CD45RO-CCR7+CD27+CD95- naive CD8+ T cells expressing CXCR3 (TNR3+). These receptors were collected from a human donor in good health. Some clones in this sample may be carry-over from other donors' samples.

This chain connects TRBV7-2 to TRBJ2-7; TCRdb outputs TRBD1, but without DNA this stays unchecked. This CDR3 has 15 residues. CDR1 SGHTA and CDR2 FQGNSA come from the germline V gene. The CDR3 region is CASSEEIRGDYEQYF.

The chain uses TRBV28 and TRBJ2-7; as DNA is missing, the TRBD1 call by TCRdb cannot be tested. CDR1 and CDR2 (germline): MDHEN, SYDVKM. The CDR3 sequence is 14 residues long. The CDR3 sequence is CASSARDGAYEQYF.

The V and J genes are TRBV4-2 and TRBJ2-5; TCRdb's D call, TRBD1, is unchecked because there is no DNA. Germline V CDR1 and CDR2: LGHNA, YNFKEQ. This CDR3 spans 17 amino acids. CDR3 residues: CASSQDLGGTTQETQYF.

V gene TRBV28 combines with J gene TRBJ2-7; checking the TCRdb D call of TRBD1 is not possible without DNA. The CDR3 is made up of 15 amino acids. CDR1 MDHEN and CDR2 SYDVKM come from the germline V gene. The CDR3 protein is CASSIGQGARYEQYF.

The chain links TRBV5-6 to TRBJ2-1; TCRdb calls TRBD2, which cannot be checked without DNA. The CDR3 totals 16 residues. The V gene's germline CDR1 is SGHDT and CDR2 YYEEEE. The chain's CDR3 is CASSHPSSGLYNEQFF.

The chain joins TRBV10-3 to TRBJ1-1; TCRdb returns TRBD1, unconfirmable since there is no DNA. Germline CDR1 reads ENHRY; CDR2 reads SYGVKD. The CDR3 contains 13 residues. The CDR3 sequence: CAISGVTGTEAFF.

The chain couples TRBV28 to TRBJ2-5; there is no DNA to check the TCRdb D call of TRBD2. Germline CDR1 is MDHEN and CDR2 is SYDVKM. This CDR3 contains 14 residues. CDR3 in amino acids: CASTQEGLQETQYF.

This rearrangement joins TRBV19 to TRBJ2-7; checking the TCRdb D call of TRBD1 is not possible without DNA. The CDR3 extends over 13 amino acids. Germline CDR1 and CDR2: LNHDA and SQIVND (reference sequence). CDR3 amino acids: CASSLSTGAEQYF.

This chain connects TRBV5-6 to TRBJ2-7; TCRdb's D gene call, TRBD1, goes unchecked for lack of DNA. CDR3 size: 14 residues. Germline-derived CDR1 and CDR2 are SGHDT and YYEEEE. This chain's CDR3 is CASSLVAGAYEQYF.

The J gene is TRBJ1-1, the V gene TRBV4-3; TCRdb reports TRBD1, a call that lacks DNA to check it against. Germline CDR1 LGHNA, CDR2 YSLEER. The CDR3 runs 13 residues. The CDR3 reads CASSLRGGTEAFF.

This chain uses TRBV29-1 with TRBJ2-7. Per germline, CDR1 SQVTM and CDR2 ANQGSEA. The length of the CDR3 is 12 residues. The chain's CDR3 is CSVVDGSYEQYF.

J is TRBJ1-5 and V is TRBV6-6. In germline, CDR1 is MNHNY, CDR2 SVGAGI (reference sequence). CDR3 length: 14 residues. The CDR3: CASSYSTLNQPQHF.

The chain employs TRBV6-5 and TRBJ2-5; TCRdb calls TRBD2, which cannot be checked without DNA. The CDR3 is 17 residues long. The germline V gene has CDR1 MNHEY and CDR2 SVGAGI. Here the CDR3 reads CASSSRTPTRPQETQYF.